The next 20 T cell receptor beta chains were all read from a single sample in a study of T cell responses to AZD1222 COVID-19 vaccine. Sequencing was performed with immunoSEQ multiplex PCR; in TCRdb, only in-frame clones are kept and a portion is missing. This sample carries about 100,000 clones, around nine tenths of them seen once, and the ten largest clones take 2.5% to 4%. Sequencing used peripheral blood, obtained on day 0 of AZD1222 vaccination. The receptors were sampled from an adult in good health.

J is TRBJ1-3 and V is TRBV18, with D possibly TRBD1 on 5 matching bases. The V end was cut by 4 bases, the J end by 0 bases, with 19 bases between. CDR1 is KGHSH, CDR2 LQKENI, per germline. This CDR3 has 18 residues. The CDR3 is CASSQRGLTSPSGNTIYF. The CDR3 DNA sequence: TGTGCCAGCTCACAGAGGGGACTGACCTCACCCTCTGGAAACACCATATATTTT.

The CDR3, as DNA: TGTGCCAGCAGTCTACAGGGGACTGGCTACACCTTC. Its protein is CASSLQGTGYTF. J is TRBJ1-2 and V is TRBV27; 7 bases map to TRBD1. Germline V gene lookup returns CDR1 MNHEY and CDR2 SMNVEV (reference sequence). The CDR3 length is 12 residues. V shed 5 bases and J 7 bases; nucleotides not matched to a gene: 4.

The rearrangement joins TRBV7-2 to TRBJ1-1; D may be TRBD1 (5 bases). Germline loops: CDR1 SGHTA, CDR2 FQGNSA. Trimming removed 3 bases from V and 1 base from J, with 9 bases in between. The CDR3 covers 14 residues. The CDR3 here is CASSLQGGNTEAFF. The CDR3 DNA sequence: TGTGCCAGCAGCTTGCAGGGAGGGAACACTGAAGCTTTCTTT.

The gene calls are TRBV5-6 and TRBJ2-3, with TRBD2 matching over 11 bases. Germline CDR1 SGHDT, CDR2 YYEEEE. V was clipped by 2 bases and J by 2 bases; unmatched bases: 4. The CDR3 consists of 16 residues. Here the CDR3 reads CASSFPGLAATDTQYF. CDR3 DNA: TGTGCCAGCAGCTTTCCGGGACTAGCGGCCACAGATACGCAGTATTTT.

The V and J genes are TRBV5-1 and TRBJ1-4; D might be TRBD1 (5 bases). Germline CDR1 reads SGHRS; CDR2 reads YFSETQ. V was shortened by 2 bases and J by 3 bases, with 11 bases between the two germline ends. The CDR3 spans 15 residues. CDR3 loop: CASSLADSPNEKLFF. The CDR3 nucleotides read TGCGCCAGCAGCTTAGCAGACAGTCCTAATGAAAAACTGTTTTTT.

In this sample, this clone turned up once. The chain joins TRBV11-3 to TRBJ1-6; D uncertain. V shed 6 bases and J shed 7 bases, with 10 bases lying between them. CDR1 and CDR2 (germline): SGHNT, YENEEA. This CDR3 is built from 13 residues. The chain's CDR3 is CASSASRNSPLHF. The DNA of the CDR3 is TGTGCCAGCAGTGCCTCGAGAAATTCACCCCTCCACTTT.

Here the CDR3 reads CASSYSDRNTEAFF. The CDR3 nucleotides read TGTGCCAGCAGTTACTCAGACAGAAACACTGAAGCTTTCTTT. The gene calls are TRBV6-5 and TRBJ1-1, with a possible D match to TRBD1 (5 bases). V lost 0 bases and J 2 bases, leaving 7 bases between the germline ends. The CDR3 length is 14 residues. Germline V gene lookup returns CDR1 MNHEY and CDR2 SVGAGI.

The chain has TRBV2 and TRBJ1-1; 7 nucleotides align to TRBD1. The germline gives CDR1 SNHLY, CDR2 FYNNEI. V trimming: 1 base; J trimming: 2 bases; junction bases outside the gene matches: 7. The CDR3 loop spans 16 amino acids. CDR3 protein: CASSEEGGLINTEAFF. The CDR3 bases are TGTGCCAGCAGTGAAGAAGGGGGCTTAATCAACACTGAAGCTTTCTTT.

This sequence joins TRBV7-9 and TRBJ2-1; either TRBD1 or TRBD2 may supply D (5 bases each). V dropped 4 bases and J dropped 4 bases, with 17 bases sitting between them. In germline, CDR1 is SEHNR, CDR2 FQNEAQ (reference sequence). The CDR3 spans 16 residues. The CDR3 DNA follows: TGTGCCAGCAGCTATCTGCCGTCGGGGCTGTACAATGAGCAGTTCTTC. Protein product: CASSYLPSGLYNEQFF.

In this sample, this clone turned up once. The rearrangement uses TRBV12-3 or TRBV12-4 and TRBJ1-1; D may be TRBD1 (6 bases). Trimming took 5 bases from V and 6 from J, leaving 10 bases between them. The CDR3 is 12 residues long. The chain's CDR3 is CASSTGWSEAFF. Here the CDR3 DNA reads TGTGCCAGCAGTACAGGGTGGTCTGAAGCTTTCTTT.

This rearrangement joins TRBV7-2 to TRBJ2-1, with TRBD1 matching over 8 bases. Trimming cost V 1 base and J 2 bases; bases outside gene matches: 4. The CDR3 is 16 amino acids. Germline V gene sequence: CDR1 SGHTA, CDR2 FQGNSA. In DNA, the CDR3 is TGTGCCAGCAGCTTAGAGCCGGGACAGGCCTACAATGAGCAGTTCTTC. Its translation: CASSLEPGQAYNEQFF.

V gene TRBV7-9 combines with J gene TRBJ2-1, with D perhaps given as TRBD1 or TRBD2 (5 bases each). The V end lost 5 bases, the J end lost 4 bases, and 15 bases lay between the germline ends. The CDR3 length is 15 residues. The germline V gene has CDR1 SEHNR and CDR2 FQNEAQ (reference sequence). For the CDR3, the DNA is TGTGCCAGCAGCCCGACCGGGACGGTATACAATGAGCAGTTCTTC. This gives the protein CASSPTGTVYNEQFF.

CDR3 residues: CASSIAGTSGNTIYF. Written as DNA, the CDR3 is TGTGCCAGTAGTATAGCAGGGACCTCTGGAAACACCATATATTTT. J is TRBJ1-3 and V is TRBV19, with a tentative D call TRBD1 (5 bases). Germline-derived CDR1 and CDR2 are LNHDA and SQIVND (reference sequence). The CDR3 length is 15 residues. V lost 1 base, J lost 0 bases, and 7 bases lay in between.

The chain joins TRBV7-2 to TRBJ2-7, with a possible D match to TRBD1 (5 bases). Trimming removed 0 bases from V and 0 bases from J, with 6 bases in between. The CDR3 has 14 amino acids. Per the germline V gene, CDR1 is SGHTA and CDR2 is FQGNSA. The CDR3 is CASSLARDSYEQYF. CDR3 bases: TGTGCCAGCAGCTTAGCCAGGGACTCCTACGAGCAGTACTTC.

This chain links TRBV18 with TRBJ2-7; 10 positions match TRBD1. This CDR3 is built from 14 residues. Germline CDR1 reads KGHSH; CDR2 reads LQKENI. With V trimmed by 6 bases and J by 4 bases, 6 bases remained unmatched. CDR3 DNA: TGTGCCAGCTCTCGCCGGGACAGGGGATACGAGCAGTACTTC. Amino acids: CASSRRDRGYEQYF.

The sample holds one count of this clone. The V call is TRBV6-1, the J call TRBJ1-2, with 8 bases identical to TRBD1. Germline V gene lookup returns CDR1 MNHNS and CDR2 SASEGT. V dropped 3 bases and J dropped 4; count of bases not matched to a gene: 7. There are 15 residues in the CDR3. The CDR3 nucleotides are TGTGCCAGCAGTGATCTTAGGACAGGGACCTATGGCTACACCTTC. It codes for CASSDLRTGTYGYTF.

This clone was counted once. The genes are TRBV5-4 and TRBJ1-3; D gene unclear. V was pared by 5 bases and J by 0 bases, with 18 bases between. Germline assignment: CDR1 SGHNT and CDR2 YYREEE (reference sequence). This CDR3 spans 17 amino acids. DNA of the CDR3: TGTGCCAGCAGTCGGGGTGGGATGATCGCCTCTGGAAACACCATATATTTT. It specifies CASSRGGMIASGNTIYF.

This sequence joins TRBV5-4 and TRBJ1-6, with 8 positions matching TRBD1. Germline CDR1 reads SGHNT; CDR2 reads YYREEE (reference sequence). The length of the CDR3 is 15 residues. The trim removed 2 bases at V and 5 bases at J, leaving 3 bases unmatched. The CDR3 DNA is TGTGCCAGCAGCTTCGGGACAGGAGATAATTCACCCCTCCACTTT. As protein: CASSFGTGDNSPLHF.

The chain links TRBV6-5 to TRBJ2-7; TRBD1 might be the D (6 bases). Germline lookup yields CDR1 MNHEY and CDR2 SVGAGI. V lost 7 bases to trimming and J lost 1 base, with 11 bases between them. This CDR3 spans 13 amino acids. The CDR3 region is CASTKGQSYEQYF. Here the CDR3 DNA reads TGTGCCAGCACGAAGGGACAATCCTACGAGCAGTACTTC.

The chain is built from TRBV10-3 and TRBJ1-2, with TRBD1 matching over 7 bases. Trimming cost V 4 bases and J 5 bases; bases outside gene matches: 7. The CDR3 covers 14 residues. Germline-derived CDR1 and CDR2 are ENHRY and SYGVKD. CDR3 bases: TGTGCCATCAGTGTTGTGACAGGGAGATATGGCTACACCTTC. This sequence encodes CAISVVTGRYGYTF.